This is a list of T cell receptor beta chains from one sample in a study of Graves' ophthalmopathy and Graves' hyperthyroidism. TCRdb re-derived calls from the multiplex PCR reads in MiXCR, one entry per CDR3 protein. The table lists about 370,000 distinct CDR3 sequences, 17% of them singletons. Material for sequencing was peripheral blood. Every receptor here comes from an adult woman with stable Graves' hyperthyroidism. Each CDR3 is given with its conserved first and last residue. The D gene is left open where the match is weak. Clone sizes are given selectively: once, few, many, or a class where the clone is expanded.

V: TRBV7-2; D: NA; size: many; J: TRBJ2-7; CDR3: CASSDDATTYEQYF; DNA: TGTGCCAGCAGCGACGACGCAACCACCTACGAGCAGTACTTC
V: TRBV30; D: NA; size: NA; J: TRBJ1-3; CDR3: CAWSRPESGNTIYF; DNA: TGTGCCTGGAGTCGGCCAGAATCAGGAAACACCATATATTTT
V: TRBV12-3/TRBV12-4; D: TRBD1; size: many; J: TRBJ1-1; CDR3: CASSKTRGKRWDTEAFF; DNA: TGTGCCAGCAGCAAAACCAGGGGGAAGAGGTGGGACACTGAAGCTTTCTTT
V: TRBV7-2; D: NA; size: many; J: TRBJ1-2; CDR3: CASSKTGLNGYTF; DNA: TGTGCCAGCAGCAAAACAGGCTTAAATGGCTACACCTTC
V: TRBV6-2/TRBV6-3; D: NA; size: NA; J: TRBJ2-7; CDR3: CASSYGSGFSEQYF; DNA: TGTGCCAGCAGTTACGGTTCCGGGTTTTCCGAGCAGTACTTC
V: TRBV3-1; D: TRBD2; size: NA; J: TRBJ2-7; CDR3: CASSHLAGENEQYF; DNA: TGTGCCAGCAGCCATCTAGCGGGAGAAAACGAGCAGTACTTC
V: TRBV20-1; D: NA; size: many; J: TRBJ1-2; CDR3: CSARDPSDYGYTF; DNA: TGCAGTGCTAGAGATCCGTCTGATTATGGCTACACCTTC
V: TRBV30; D: NA; size: many; J: TRBJ2-7; CDR3: CAWKPGPTYEQYF; DNA: TGTGCCTGGAAACCGGGACCAACCTACGAGCAGTACTTC
V: TRBV28; D: NA; size: NA; J: TRBJ1-5; CDR3: CASSLTDRQPQHF; DNA: TGTGCCAGCAGCCTGACGGACCGCCAGCCCCAGCATTTT
V: TRBV19; D: NA; size: many; J: TRBJ1-1; CDR3: CASSNVGLNTEAFF; DNA: TGTGCCAGTAGTAATGTAGGGCTGAACACTGAAGCTTTCTTT
V: TRBV20-1; D: TRBD1; size: many; J: TRBJ1-5; CDR3: CSARDRGQGFNQPQHF; DNA: TGCAGTGCTAGAGATAGGGGACAGGGTTTTAATCAGCCCCAGCATTTT